This TCR beta chain derives from a study of T cell responses to AZD1222 COVID-19 vaccine. Looking at the study overall: Researchers grouped second doses given at about 4 or about 12 weeks into one pool.

Broader study findings: White British donors predominated, females outnumbered males, and clonal diversity was possibly underestimated. Mapped onto spike, vaccine-associated CD4 TCRs spanned it and were dominant at 160-218 and 743-854. After two AZD1222 doses, spike-specific TCR breadth and depth rose versus day 0.

Only in-frame clones appear in the TCRdb table, and some are missing; sequencing was by immunoSEQ multiplex PCR. The table shows around 130,000 clones, with 85% to 95% occurring only once. The CDR3 extends over 14 amino acids. With V trimmed by 10 bases and J by 2 bases, 10 bases remained unmatched. The germline gives CDR1 LNHDA, CDR2 SQIVND (reference sequence). Worth noting for this clone: Its antigen remains unidentified.

The chain uses TRBV19 and TRBJ1-1; 7 bases are shared with TRBD1. The sample was peripheral blood, taken on day 0 of AZD1222 vaccination. The TCR originated in an adult in good health. CDR3 DNA: TGTGCCACAAGTTACAGGGGCCGCAACACTGAAGCTTTCTTT. It specifies CATSYRGRNTEAFF.